A selection of T cell receptor beta chains follows, all from one sample in a study of beta chain features in type 1 diabetes. Generated by immunoSEQ multiplex PCR, the TCRdb table keeps only in-frame clones and is missing some. This table has about 410,000 clones, about 15% appearing once. The sample comprised naive CD4+ T cells from blood. The receptors derive from a man aged 30 to 39 in good health. The CDR3 runs from the conserved cysteine through the conserved F or W. D genes are given only for firm matches. Not every row has a clone size; where given, it reads once, few, many or a size class.

v_gene,abundance,d_gene,j_gene,CDR3nt,CDR3aa
TRBV7-6,NA,NA,TRBJ1-2,TGTGCCAGCAGCTTAGAGCCGGGGCCCAACTATGGCTACACCTTC,CASSLEPGPNYGYTF
TRBV29-1,NA,TRBD2,TRBJ2-3,TGCAGCGTTGTTAGCGGGGGGCACACAGATACGCAGTATTTT,CSVVSGGHTDTQYF
TRBV9,NA,TRBD2,TRBJ2-3,TGTGCCAGCAGCGGCTTGACGGGGGGGAACACAGATACGCAGTATTTT,CASSGLTGGNTDTQYF
TRBV6-1,NA,NA,TRBJ2-7,TGTGCCAGCAGTGCCCTGCCCCGGGGGATCGGATACGAGCAGTACTTC,CASSALPRGIGYEQYF
TRBV7-2,NA,NA,TRBJ2-3,TGTGCCAGCAGCTGGCGGAGGGCAGATACGCAGTATTTT,CASSWRRADTQYF
TRBV30,few,TRBD2,TRBJ2-3,TGTGCCTGGAGTGTGGCCCTAGCGGGAGCAGATACGCAGTATTTT,CAWSVALAGADTQYF
TRBV2,NA,TRBD2,TRBJ2-1,TGTGCCAGCAGTGCCCAAGGGACTAGCGGCAATGAGCAGTTCTTC,CASSAQGTSGNEQFF
TRBV25-1,NA,NA,TRBJ2-2,TGTGCCACCACAGTAACTGGATACACCGGGGAGCTGTTTTTT,CATTVTGYTGELFF
TRBV9,NA,TRBD1,TRBJ2-1,TGTGCCAGCAGCTTAGGGACAGGGGCGGAGTTCTTC,CASSLGTGAEFF
TRBV25-1,few,TRBD1,TRBJ2-3,TGTGCCAGCAGTGGTGACAGGGGAACAGATACGCAGTATTTT,CASSGDRGTDTQYF
TRBV29-1,NA,NA,TRBJ2-3,TGCAGCGATAAACAGGGAGCGGAAGATACGCAGTATTTT,CSDKQGAEDTQYF
TRBV7-2,NA,NA,TRBJ2-1,TGTGCCAGCAGCCCCCGGGTTTACAATGAGCAGTTCTTC,CASSPRVYNEQFF
TRBV5-1,few,NA,TRBJ2-2,TGCGCCAGCAGCAGTCCAAGCGGGCCGGAGGGGACCGGGGAGCTGTTTTTT,CASSSPSGPEGTGELFF
TRBV5-1,NA,TRBD1,TRBJ2-5,TGCGCCAGCAGCGCCCCGGGACAGCAAGAGACCCAGTACTTC,CASSAPGQQETQYF
TRBV25-1,few,TRBD2,TRBJ2-3,TGTGCCAGCAGTGTAGCGGGGGGGCCGAATACGCAGTATTTT,CASSVAGGPNTQYF
TRBV7-9,NA,NA,TRBJ2-3,TGTGCCAGCAGTCAAAGCTACACAGATACGCAGTATTTT,CASSQSYTDTQYF